These 32 T cell receptor beta chains share one sample of origin, sequenced in a study of shared clonotypes between healthy human individuals. Measured with immunoSEQ multiplex PCR; TCRdb has only the in-frame clones, and not every one. The repertoire holds nearly 500,000 clones, with roughly four fifths as singletons. Sequencing was done on a sample of PBMCs. These receptor sequences come from a woman between 40 and 55 years old in good health. Some clones in this sample may be carry-over from other donors' samples.

The V and J genes are TRBV7-2 and TRBJ2-5; 11 bases fit TRBD2. The trim removed 5 bases at V and 4 bases at J, leaving 9 bases unmatched. The CDR3 runs 16 residues. From germline, CDR1 is SGHTA and CDR2 FQGNSA. The CDR3 sequence is CASSPTHGLAGETQYF. The CDR3, as DNA: TGTGCCAGCAGCCCAACTCACGGACTAGCGGGAGAGACCCAGTACTTC.

J is TRBJ1-1 and V is TRBV30; no firm D call. V shed 4 bases and J shed 1 base, with 10 bases lying between them. The V gene's germline CDR1 is GTSNPN and CDR2 SVGIG (reference sequence). The CDR3 is 13 residues long. The CDR3 DNA follows: TGTGCCTGGACGGCACAGACGAACACTGAAGCTTTCTTT. It yields the protein CAWTAQTNTEAFF.

This clone has ten or more counts. The chain has TRBV6-1 and TRBJ2-3; D is perhaps TRBD2 (5 bases). The CDR3 contains 14 residues. Germline V gene sequence: CDR1 MNHNS, CDR2 SASEGT. Trimming left V 6 bases short and J 2 bases short, with 12 bases between. DNA of the CDR3: TGTGCCAGCAGATGGCGGGTTTCCACAGATACGCAGTATTTT. Translating it yields CASRWRVSTDTQYF.

The chain employs TRBV14 and TRBJ2-7; TRBD1 agrees at 7 bases. V lost 2 bases to trimming and J lost 5 bases; unmatched junction nucleotides: 3. This CDR3 spans 13 amino acids. Germline V CDR1 and CDR2: SGHDN, FVKESK. The CDR3 loop reads CASSQNRGNEQYF. In DNA form, the CDR3 reads TGTGCCAGCAGCCAAAACAGGGGTAACGAGCAGTACTTC. Combining the CDR3 with reference TRBV14 and TRBJ2-7 gives the whole variable domain EAGVTQFPSHSVIEKGQTVTLRCDPISGHDNLYWYRRVMGKEIKFLLHFVKESKQDESGMPNNRFLAERTGGTYSTLKVQPAELEDSGVYFCASSQNRGNEQYFGPGTRLTVT.

The table lists this clone with a few counts. The J gene is TRBJ1-3, the V gene TRBV7-9; D is possibly TRBD1 (6 bases). Germline V gives CDR1 SEHNR, CDR2 FQNEAQ (reference sequence). This CDR3 region has 13 residues. The V gene lost 10 bases and the J gene lost 0 bases, with 10 bases spanning the gap. Here the CDR3 reads CANDRSSGNTIYF. The CDR3 DNA reads as TGTGCCAATGACAGGAGCTCTGGAAACACCATATATTTT.

The chain recombines TRBV29-1 with TRBJ2-3; 7 bases align to TRBD2. J was trimmed by 4 bases and V by 3 bases; bases with no gene match: 4. The CDR3 runs 13 residues. Germline V CDR1 and CDR2: SQVTM, ANQGSEA. The CDR3 spells CSVEIAGADTQYF. The CDR3 coding sequence is TGCAGCGTTGAGATAGCGGGCGCAGATACGCAGTATTTT.

The V gene is TRBV6-1, the J gene TRBJ1-6; TRBD1 agrees at 8 bases. This CDR3 comprises 15 residues. The V and J ends lost 4 bases and 8 bases, in that order; junction bases with no gene match: 7. The germline V gene has CDR1 MNHNS and CDR2 SASEGT. In DNA, the CDR3 is TGTGCCAGCAGTGCCTGGACAGGGAGTTATTCACCCCTCCACTTT. Amino acid sequence: CASSAWTGSYSPLHF.

The chain uses TRBV10-3 and TRBJ2-7; D not certain. The CDR3 consists of 12 residues. Germline-derived CDR1 and CDR2 are ENHRY and SYGVKD. V was clipped by 9 bases and J by 1 base, with 10 bases between them. The CDR3 loop is CAIAGDSYEQYF. CDR3 coding DNA: TGTGCCATAGCTGGGGATTCCTACGAGCAGTACTTC.

The chain joins TRBV5-4 to TRBJ2-3; D may correspond to TRBD1 or TRBD2 (5 bases each). Germline-derived CDR1 and CDR2 are SGHNT and YYREEE (reference sequence). The V end was cut by 4 bases, the J end by 0 bases, with 9 bases between. The CDR3 has 14 residues. Written as DNA, the CDR3 is TGTGCCAGCAGCCGAGGGGTTAGCACAGATACGCAGTATTTT. It yields the protein CASSRGVSTDTQYF.

The chain has TRBV6-1 and TRBJ2-7, with D perhaps matching TRBD1 (6 bases). The CDR3 has 14 amino acids. Trimming removed 6 bases from V and 3 bases from J, with 15 bases in between. Germline CDR1 is MNHNS and CDR2 is SASEGT. The CDR3 protein is CASRGTTGRYEQYF. The CDR3 region has the DNA TGTGCCAGCAGGGGGACGACAGGCCGCTACGAGCAGTACTTC.

The chain uses TRBV5-4 and TRBJ2-2; D possibly corresponds to TRBD1 (5 bases). Germline-derived CDR1 and CDR2 are SGHNT and YYREEE (reference sequence). The V and J ends lost 4 bases and 1 base respectively, with 11 bases between them. This CDR3 spans 15 amino acids. The CDR3 bases are TGTGCCAGCAGCAAGGACACATTGAACACCGGGGAGCTGTTTTTT. It codes for CASSKDTLNTGELFF.

This clone was observed a few times. The chain uses TRBV27 and TRBJ2-7, with 7 nucleotides matching TRBD2. Germline V gives CDR1 MNHEY, CDR2 SMNVEV (reference sequence). This CDR3 has 13 amino acids. The ends lost 5 bases at V and 4 bases at J; junction bases unmatched: 5. The CDR3 DNA reads as TGTGCCAGCAGTCGGACTAGTTCATACGAGCAGTACTTC. Translation gives CASSRTSSYEQYF.

V usage is TRBV7-9 and J usage is TRBJ2-3; D uncertain. Trimming cost V 3 bases and J 2 bases, with 6 bases left between them. The CDR3 spans 13 residues. Germline loops: CDR1 SEHNR, CDR2 FQNEAQ (reference sequence). The CDR3 DNA follows: TGTGCCAGCAGCTTTGTCACCACAGATACGCAGTATTTT. Translating gives CASSFVTTDTQYF.

The chain joins TRBV2 to TRBJ2-5; D unresolved. V was pared by 7 bases and J by 2 bases, with 8 bases between. The CDR3 is 12 amino acids. Germline CDR1 and CDR2: SNHLY and FYNNEI. The CDR3 region is CASIRQQETQYF. The CDR3 DNA is TGTGCCAGCATCCGGCAGCAAGAGACCCAGTACTTC.

This clone was detected only a few times. This chain uses TRBV9 with TRBJ1-1, with D possibly matching TRBD1 (5 bases). The V gene lost 0 bases and the J gene lost 5 bases, with 14 bases spanning the gap. This CDR3 comprises 15 residues. Germline CDR1 and CDR2: SGDLS and YYNGEE. The CDR3 DNA sequence: TGTGCCAGCAGCGTAGAGGACAACTCGTGGACTGAAGCTTTCTTT. Amino acids: CASSVEDNSWTEAFF.

The chain employs TRBV30 and TRBJ1-3; a weak D match, TRBD1 (5 bases). V lost 1 base and J lost 0, with 10 bases in between. Per germline, CDR1 GTSNPN and CDR2 SVGIG (reference sequence). CDR3 length equals 15 residues. The CDR3 nucleotides read TGTGCCTGGAGTGGGAAGGACACCTCTGGAAACACCATATATTTT. This gives the protein CAWSGKDTSGNTIYF.

V usage is TRBV7-9 and J usage is TRBJ2-1; D might be TRBD1 or TRBD2, each matching 5 bases. The ends were cut back, 5 bases at V and 3 bases at J, with 11 bases in the middle. CDR3 length: 14 residues. Per germline, CDR1 SEHNR and CDR2 FQNEAQ (reference sequence). The CDR3 nucleotides are TGTGCCAGCAGCCGACGAGGGGTCTACAATGAGCAGTTCTTC. This encodes CASSRRGVYNEQFF. The whole variable domain, filled in from reference TRBV7-9 and TRBJ2-1, reads DTGVSQNPRHKITKRGQNVTFRCDPISEHNRLYWYRQTLGQGPEFLTYFQNEAQLEKSRLLSDRFSAERPKGSFSTLEIQRTEQGDSAMYLCASSRRGVYNEQFFGPGTRLTVL.

The chain links TRBV5-5 to TRBJ1-2; 7 positions match TRBD1. V dropped 5 bases and J dropped 4; count of bases not matched to a gene: 8. Germline-derived CDR1 and CDR2 are SGHKS and YYEKEE (reference sequence). This CDR3 contains 14 residues. The DNA for the CDR3 is TGTGCCAGCAGTCTATCGGACAGGATCTATGGCTACACCTTC. Protein sequence: CASSLSDRIYGYTF.

This chain connects TRBV11-2 to TRBJ2-7; 7 positions agree with TRBD1. CDR3 length: 15 residues. Germline CDR1 reads SGHAT; CDR2 reads FQNNGV. V lost 6 bases and J lost 1; bases outside the gene matches: 9. CDR3 sequence (DNA): TGTGCCAGCAGTCCCGAAAGACAGGGTTCCTACGAGCAGTACTTC. This translates into CASSPERQGSYEQYF. Full variable domain (missing parts from reference TRBV11-2 and TRBJ2-7): EAGVAQSPRYKIIEKRQSVAFWCNPISGHATLYWYQQILGQGPKLLIQFQNNGVVDDSQLPKDRFSAERLKGVDSTLKIQPAKLEDSAVYLCASSPERQGSYEQYFGPGTRLTVT.

This clone has a handful of counts. The genes are TRBV7-8 and TRBJ1-1; 7 positions agree with TRBD1. Trimming cost V 6 bases and J 4 bases; bases outside gene matches: 5. Germline lookup yields CDR1 SGHVS and CDR2 FQNEAQ. The CDR3 has 13 amino acids. The CDR3 DNA sequence: TGTGCCAGCAGGCCAGGGGGGACCACTGAAGCTTTCTTT. Translation gives CASRPGGTTEAFF.

V gene TRBV18 combines with J gene TRBJ2-2; D may correspond to TRBD1 or TRBD2 (5 bases each). The CDR3 consists of 15 residues. Trimming took off 3 bases at V and 1 base at J, with 9 bases between the two ends. Germline V CDR1 and CDR2: KGHSH, LQKENI. CDR3 nucleotides: TGTGCCAGCTCACCGGGGACGGAGAACACCGGGGAGCTGTTTTTT. Its protein is CASSPGTENTGELFF. The complete variable domain, with remaining parts taken from reference TRBV18 and TRBJ2-2, reads NAGVMQNPRHLVRRRGQEARLRCSPMKGHSHVYWYRQLPEEGLKFMVYLQKENIIDESGMPKERFSAEFPKEGPSILRIQQVVRGDSAAYFCASSPGTENTGELFFGEGSRLTVL.

The chain couples TRBV29-1 to TRBJ2-1; 10 bases are shared with TRBD2. Germline CDR1 is SQVTM and CDR2 is ANQGSEA. This CDR3 contains 14 residues. The junction had 13 bases not matched to a gene; V was cut back by 5 bases and J by 12 bases. The CDR3: CSVRRTSGMGAQFF. DNA for the CDR3: TGCAGCGTTCGCCGAACTAGCGGGATGGGTGCGCAGTTCTTC.

This clone was seen at least ten times. The chain carries TRBV19 and TRBJ1-5; 7 bases fit TRBD1. Germline lookup yields CDR1 LNHDA and CDR2 SQIVND (reference sequence). This CDR3 is built from 16 residues. V shed 6 bases and J 6 bases; nucleotides not matched to a gene: 14. Written as DNA, the CDR3 is TGTGCCAGTAGCAATCCTACAGGGGCCAGCGGTCAGCCCCAGCATTTT. Its protein is CASSNPTGASGQPQHF.

The chain carries TRBV7-9 and TRBJ1-2; D is possibly TRBD1 (6 bases). Trimming removed 8 bases from V and 5 bases from J, with 15 bases in between. Germline CDR1 reads SEHNR; CDR2 reads FQNEAQ (reference sequence). This CDR3 spans 13 amino acids. CDR3 protein: CASLGQEEYGYTF. The CDR3 region has the DNA TGTGCCAGCTTGGGACAAGAAGAGTATGGCTACACCTTC. Drawing the rest from reference TRBV7-9 and TRBJ1-2, the complete variable domain is DTGVSQNPRHKITKRGQNVTFRCDPISEHNRLYWYRQTLGQGPEFLTYFQNEAQLEKSRLLSDRFSAERPKGSFSTLEIQRTEQGDSAMYLCASLGQEEYGYTFGSGTRLTVV.

This clone was seen more than once but under ten times. The chain links TRBV15 to TRBJ1-5; D not resolved. The V and J ends lost 8 bases and 7 bases respectively, with 12 bases between them. Germline CDR1 LNHNV, CDR2 YYDKDF (reference sequence). CDR3 length: 12 amino acids. In DNA, the CDR3 is TGTGCCACCGGGCGGGTTGGCCAGCCCCAGCATTTT. Its protein product is CATGRVGQPQHF.

V gene TRBV18 combines with J gene TRBJ2-5; the D gene could be TRBD1 or TRBD2 (5 bases each). V lost 2 bases to trimming and J lost 2 bases, with 12 bases between them. The germline CDR1 and CDR2 sequences are KGHSH and LQKENI. CDR3 length: 15 amino acids. The DNA for the CDR3 is TGTGCCAGCTCACCAATCGGGGCAGAACAAGAGACCCAGTACTTC. This gives the protein CASSPIGAEQETQYF.

This clone showed up many times. The rearrangement uses TRBV6-5 and TRBJ2-3, with D perhaps matching TRBD2 (6 bases). The CDR3 runs 14 residues. V lost 5 bases to trimming and J lost 0 bases, with 9 bases between them. Germline CDR1 reads MNHEY; CDR2 reads SVGAGI. DNA for the CDR3: TGTGCCAGCAGTCTCGGGGGAAGCACAGATACGCAGTATTTT. It is translated as CASSLGGSTDTQYF.

This clone was observed a handful of times. This rearrangement joins TRBV10-3 to TRBJ1-1; TRBD1 might be the D (6 bases). The CDR3 totals 14 residues. Trimming pared 4 bases from V and 0 bases from J, leaving 9 bases between. Germline assignment: CDR1 ENHRY and CDR2 SYGVKD. CDR3 protein: CAISVGGLNTEAFF. The CDR3, as DNA: TGTGCCATCAGTGTGGGGGGCCTGAACACTGAAGCTTTCTTT.

This chain joins TRBV5-1 and TRBJ2-2; the D gene is possibly TRBD2 (6 bases). The V gene's germline CDR1 is SGHRS and CDR2 YFSETQ. V lost 0 bases and J 4 bases, leaving 7 bases between the germline ends. CDR3 length equals 14 residues. CDR3 loop: CASSLAGSTGELFF. In nucleotides, the CDR3 is TGCGCCAGCAGCTTGGCCGGGAGCACCGGGGAGCTGTTTTTT.

This clone was seen ten or more times. The sample holds other DNA sequences that translate to the same CDR3. The V call is TRBV29-1, the J call TRBJ1-4; 7 positions agree with TRBD1. Losses at the gene ends were 6 bases for V and 2 bases for J; bases not matched to a gene: 3. CDR1 is SQVTM, CDR2 ANQGSEA, per germline. The CDR3 totals 13 residues. In nucleotides, the CDR3 is TGCAGCGTCACAGGGGTTACTAATGAAAAACTGTTTTTT. It yields the protein CSVTGVTNEKLFF.

The CDR3 region is CASSLTGDGYTF. CDR3 nucleotides: TGTGCCAGCAGCTTGACAGGTGATGGCTACACCTTC. The J gene is TRBJ1-2, the V gene TRBV7-2, with a weak D call TRBD1 (6 bases). Germline V lookup: CDR1 SGHTA, CDR2 FQGNSA. This CDR3 is built from 12 residues. V was trimmed by 3 bases and J by 6 bases, leaving 8 bases between them.

The rearrangement joins TRBV19 to TRBJ2-2, with D unresolved. The V end was cut by 8 bases, the J end by 3 bases, with 10 bases between. The germline CDR1 and CDR2 sequences are LNHDA and SQIVND (reference sequence). The CDR3 sequence is 13 residues long. CDR3 coding DNA: TGTGCCAGTGCGTTTAGAGACACCGGGGAGCTGTTTTTT. It yields the protein CASAFRDTGELFF.